The 29 T cell receptor beta chains listed next were all sequenced from one sample in a study of cytomegalovirus exposure and HLA in healthy donors. Use of 60 Vbeta and 13 Jbeta primers characterized the PCR. Sequencing used immunoSEQ multiplex PCR; TCRdb keeps in-frame clones, though not all of them. This sample has 100,000 or so clones; about 70% occur once, and the top ten carry under 5.5%. What was sequenced was PBMCs. All receptors come from a woman under 30 in good health and CMV-seropositive.

The V gene is TRBV27, the J gene TRBJ2-7; the D is unclear. The germline V and J ends were trimmed by 3 bases and 3 bases, with 12 bases remaining between them. This CDR3 region has 14 residues. CDR1 and CDR2 (germline): MNHEY, SMNVEV (reference sequence). CDR3 sequence (DNA): TGTGCCAGCAGTTTGGCACACACCTTCTACGAGCAGTACTTC. Protein sequence: CASSLAHTFYEQYF.

This sequence joins TRBV7-9 and TRBJ2-1, with 11 bases matching TRBD2. The CDR3 is 16 residues long. V lost 3 bases to trimming and J lost 5 bases; unmatched junction nucleotides: 6. Germline V gene lookup returns CDR1 SEHNR and CDR2 FQNEAQ (reference sequence). CDR3 loop: CASSFPGLAANNEQFF. CDR3 DNA: TGTGCCAGCAGCTTCCCGGGACTAGCGGCCAACAATGAGCAGTTCTTC. The whole variable domain, filled in from reference TRBV7-9 and TRBJ2-1, reads DTGVSQNPRHKITKRGQNVTFRCDPISEHNRLYWYRQTLGQGPEFLTYFQNEAQLEKSRLLSDRFSAERPKGSFSTLEIQRTEQGDSAMYLCASSFPGLAANNEQFFGPGTRLTVL.

The chain is built from TRBV29-1 and TRBJ1-2, with D possibly matching TRBD1 (6 bases). Trimming removed 2 bases from V and 5 bases from J, with 12 bases in between. There are 13 residues in the CDR3. Germline values: CDR1 SQVTM, CDR2 ANQGSEA. The CDR3 coding sequence is TGCAGCGTTGAATTGGTCAGGGGTTATGGCTACACCTTC. Translation: CSVELVRGYGYTF.

This chain joins TRBV10-3 and TRBJ2-6; possibly TRBD1 for D (6 bases). The CDR3 contains 15 residues. Per germline, CDR1 ENHRY and CDR2 SYGVKD. Trimming removed 6 bases at V and 0 bases at J, with 9 bases between. CDR3 sequence: CAIRPRGSGANVLTF. For the CDR3, the DNA is TGTGCCATCAGGCCCAGGGGCTCTGGGGCCAACGTCCTGACTTTC.

J is TRBJ1-4 and V is TRBV27, with unresolved D. The CDR3 is 13 amino acids. CDR1 is MNHEY, CDR2 SMNVEV, per germline (reference sequence). Trimming shortened V by 1 base and J by 7 bases, and 7 bases separated the two germline ends. CDR3 nucleotide sequence: TGTGCCAGCAGTTTATTCGGAGTTGAAAAACTGTTTTTT. Translating it yields CASSLFGVEKLFF. The whole variable domain, filled in from reference TRBV27 and TRBJ1-4, reads EAQVTQNPRYLITVTGKKLTVTCSQNMNHEYMSWYRQDPGLGLRQIYYSMNVEVTDKGDVPEGYKVSRKEKRNFPLILESPSPNQTSLYFCASSLFGVEKLFFGSGTQLSVL.

V and J are TRBV6-5 and TRBJ2-3; possible D gene TRBD2, 5 bases. Germline assignment: CDR1 MNHEY and CDR2 SVGAGI. The CDR3 length is 15 residues. Deletions cut 2 bases from V and 0 bases from J, with 9 bases between. The CDR3 loop reads CASSYHGGSTDTQYF. The CDR3 region has the DNA TGTGCCAGCAGTTACCATGGCGGGAGCACAGATACGCAGTATTTT.

This chain connects TRBV7-3 to TRBJ2-5; 8 positions match TRBD2. The V and J ends lost 6 bases and 2 bases, in that order; junction bases with no gene match: 2. Germline loops: CDR1 SGHTA, CDR2 FQGTGA. This CDR3 is built from 13 residues. For the CDR3, the DNA is TGTGCCAGCAGTGTAGCGGGGCAAGAGACCCAGTACTTC. Translation gives CASSVAGQETQYF.

The rearrangement links TRBV7-2 to TRBJ1-4, with 9 nucleotides matching TRBD1. CDR1 is SGHTA, CDR2 FQGNSA, per germline. The CDR3 contains 13 residues. Trimming removed 4 bases from V and 7 bases from J; junction bases left unmatched: 1. The CDR3 DNA follows: TGTGCCAGCAGCTCGACAGGGGGTGAAAAACTGTTTTTT. Translating gives CASSSTGGEKLFF.

The chain couples TRBV27 to TRBJ2-5, with TRBD2 as a possible D gene (5 bases). The CDR3 spans 15 residues. The germline V and J ends were trimmed by 3 bases and 2 bases, with 13 bases remaining between them. Germline CDR1 and CDR2: MNHEY and SMNVEV (reference sequence). The CDR3 here is CASSLSAPGQETQYF. The CDR3 DNA follows: TGTGCCAGCAGTTTGTCGGCTCCGGGGCAAGAGACCCAGTACTTC.

The rearrangement links TRBV28 to TRBJ1-1; D is possibly TRBD1 (6 bases). V lost 2 bases, J lost 7 bases, and 11 bases lay in between. CDR1 is MDHEN, CDR2 SYDVKM, per germline. The CDR3 spans 13 residues. Here the CDR3 reads CASSLPRGYEAFF. In nucleotides, the CDR3 is TGTGCCAGCAGTTTACCCAGGGGCTATGAAGCTTTCTTT.

The chain couples TRBV25-1 to TRBJ1-1; no definite D call. In germline, CDR1 is MGHDK, CDR2 SYGVNS. V gave up 6 bases and J gave up 6 bases, with 17 bases separating them. The CDR3 is made up of 14 amino acids. For the CDR3, the DNA is TGTGCCAGCAGGGTCAGCAGCGAGGGTTCTGAAGCTTTCTTT. This codes for CASRVSSEGSEAFF.

This clone was seen a handful of times. The chain links TRBV30 to TRBJ1-1; 7 nucleotides match TRBD1. The CDR3 is made up of 13 amino acids. Looked up from germline, CDR1 is GTSNPN and CDR2 is SVGIG (reference sequence). Unmatched junction bases numbered 5, after V lost 3 bases and J lost 4 bases. CDR3 sequence reads: CAWRQYRGTEAFF. CDR3 DNA: TGTGCCTGGAGGCAGTACAGGGGCACTGAAGCTTTCTTT.

The chain recombines TRBV2 with TRBJ2-7; TRBD1 aligns across 7 bases. The V gene end was trimmed by 6 bases and the J gene end by 1 base; junction bases not matched to a gene: 9. CDR3 size: 15 residues. Germline CDR1 is SNHLY and CDR2 is FYNNEI. DNA for the CDR3: TGTGCCAGCAGCGCCGGACAGGTCATGTCCTACGAGCAGTACTTC. It encodes CASSAGQVMSYEQYF.

The chain has TRBV4-1 and TRBJ2-1; 16 nucleotides align to TRBD2. This CDR3 is 18 amino acids long. CDR1 and CDR2 (germline): MGHRA, YSYEKL. The V gene end was trimmed by 4 bases and the J gene end by 7 bases; junction bases not matched to a gene: 10. In DNA, the CDR3 is TGCGCCAGCAGCCGTCCCGGGACTAGCGGGAGGGTATCTAATGAGCAGTTCTTC. Its translation is CASSRPGTSGRVSNEQFF.

CDR3 loop: CAWSVQATDQETQYF. CDR3 DNA: TGTGCCTGGAGTGTACAAGCGACAGACCAAGAGACCCAGTACTTC. J is TRBJ2-5 and V is TRBV30, with D possibly being TRBD1 (5 bases). The CDR3 contains 15 residues. The germline gives CDR1 GTSNPN, CDR2 SVGIG (reference sequence). Trimming left V 0 bases short and J 0 bases short, with 11 bases between.

CDR3 in DNA: TGTGCCAGCAGTTACTCTTCGGGACTAGCGGGATCTGGCGATGAGCAGTTCTTC. It specifies CASSYSSGLAGSGDEQFF. This chain connects TRBV6-7 to TRBJ2-1; 13 bases are shared with TRBD2. Being an ORF, TRBV6-7 has a function that is uncertain. The CDR3 runs to 18 residues. With 0 bases clipped from V and 8 bases from J, the junction kept 10 bases outside the gene matches.

The rearrangement joins TRBV18 to TRBJ2-5; 7 nucleotides agree with TRBD1. Germline CDR1 is KGHSH and CDR2 is LQKENI. Trimming at V came to 4 bases and at J to 2 bases, leaving 1 base not matched to a gene. The CDR3 consists of 13 residues. The DNA of the CDR3 is TGTGCCAGCTCACGGGACAGACAAGAGACCCAGTACTTC. It encodes CASSRDRQETQYF.

This chain links TRBV18 with TRBJ2-2; weak D call: TRBD2 (5 bases). Germline loops: CDR1 KGHSH, CDR2 LQKENI. The CDR3 is 16 amino acids. Trimming shortened V by 2 bases and J by 5 bases, and 15 bases separated the two germline ends. Here the CDR3 DNA reads TGTGCCAGCTCACCAATAAGTCTAGCAAGTACCGGGGAGCTGTTTTTT. Amino acids: CASSPISLASTGELFF.

The genes are TRBV7-3 and TRBJ1-4; D is perhaps TRBD1 (5 bases). The CDR3 spans 15 residues. Trimming shortened V by 0 bases and J by 0 bases, and 5 bases separated the two germline ends. Germline loops: CDR1 SGHTA, CDR2 FQGTGA. CDR3 sequence (DNA): TGTGCCAGCAGCTTAACAGGGGCAACTAATGAAAAACTGTTTTTT. Translated, it gives CASSLTGATNEKLFF.

The V call is TRBV27, the J call TRBJ1-2; no definite D call. This CDR3 is 13 amino acids long. Between the trimmed V and J ends, which lost 6 bases and 7 bases, there was a span of 15 bases. Germline lookup yields CDR1 MNHEY and CDR2 SMNVEV (reference sequence). The CDR3 here is CASSPIEAVGYTF. In DNA form, the CDR3 reads TGTGCCAGCAGCCCCATAGAGGCGGTTGGCTACACCTTC.

This chain uses TRBV15 with TRBJ2-2; no reliable D call. CDR1 and CDR2 from the germline V gene are LNHNV and YYDKDF (reference sequence). The V and J ends lost 0 bases and 8 bases respectively, with 4 bases between them. CDR3 size: 12 residues. The CDR3 DNA reads TGTGCCACCAGCAGAGATATGGGGGAGCTGTTTTTT. Translation: CATSRDMGELFF.

This chain joins TRBV5-1 and TRBJ2-5, with D perhaps matching TRBD1 (5 bases). Germline lookup yields CDR1 SGHRS and CDR2 YFSETQ. The CDR3 has 15 residues. V was trimmed by 0 bases and J by 1 base, leaving 10 bases between them. This chain's CDR3 is CASSLGQGGQETQYF. The CDR3 coding sequence is TGCGCCAGCAGCTTGGGGCAGGGTGGCCAAGAGACCCAGTACTTC.

The chain employs TRBV29-1 and TRBJ1-6; D is possibly TRBD1 (6 bases). Germline V gene sequence: CDR1 SQVTM, CDR2 ANQGSEA. V lost 6 bases and J lost 13, with 19 bases in between. CDR3 length: 13 amino acids. The CDR3 spells CSVGGQQGMPLHF. For the CDR3, the DNA is TGCAGCGTGGGGGGGCAGCAGGGCATGCCCCTCCACTTT.

The genes are TRBV27 and TRBJ2-1; D possibly corresponds to TRBD2 (6 bases). CDR3 length: 18 amino acids. CDR1 is MNHEY, CDR2 SMNVEV, per germline (reference sequence). The ends were cut back, 3 bases at V and 4 bases at J, with 22 bases in the middle. CDR3 region: CASSLSLRQGTWYNEQFF. The CDR3 DNA follows: TGTGCCAGCAGTTTGTCCCTTCGGCAAGGGACTTGGTACAATGAGCAGTTCTTC.

The chain recombines TRBV4-3 with TRBJ2-1; D is unclear. The CDR3 covers 17 residues. CDR1 LGHNA and CDR2 YSLEER come from the germline V gene. V shed 0 bases and J shed 0 bases, with 12 bases lying between them. The CDR3, as DNA: TGCGCCAGCAGCCAAGAGGTTCGGAGAAGCTCCTACAATGAGCAGTTCTTC. It encodes CASSQEVRRSSYNEQFF.

The chain employs TRBV7-2 and TRBJ2-1; D possibly corresponds to TRBD2 (7 bases). CDR1 is SGHTA and CDR2 is FQGNSA in the germline V gene. V was clipped by 4 bases and J by 2 bases, with 9 bases between them. This CDR3 spans 14 amino acids. This CDR3 is CASSSRGPYNEQFF. CDR3 nucleotides: TGTGCCAGCAGCTCGCGGGGGCCCTACAATGAGCAGTTCTTC.

The chain carries TRBV6-4 and TRBJ1-5; 7 bases map to TRBD1. Germline CDR1 is MRHNA and CDR2 is SNTAGT. V was clipped by 3 bases and J by 7 bases; unmatched bases: 6. CDR3 size: 14 residues. The DNA for the CDR3 is TGTGCCAGCAGTGAGCGACAGGGTGGGCAGCCCCAGCATTTT. Translating gives CASSERQGGQPQHF.

The gene calls are TRBV30 and TRBJ1-3; TRBD1 is a possible D gene (6 bases). CDR3 length equals 16 residues. Germline CDR1 GTSNPN, CDR2 SVGIG (reference sequence). V lost 2 bases to trimming and J lost 0 bases, with 14 bases between them. Written as DNA, the CDR3 is TGTGCCTGGAGTTATACAGGGTCCCACTCTGGAAACACCATATATTTT. Amino acids: CAWSYTGSHSGNTIYF. The variable domain in full, with the rest retrieved from reference TRBV30 and TRBJ1-3, is SQTIHQWPATLVQPVGSPLSLECTVEGTSNPNLYWYRQAAGRGLQLLFYSVGIGQISSEVPQNLSASRPQDRQFILSSKKLLLSDSGFYLCAWSYTGSHSGNTIYFGEGSWLTVV.

This clone has just a few counts. This CDR3 reads CASSDLVGLASSYNEQFF. The CDR3 DNA reads as TGTGCCAGCAGCGATCTGGTTGGGCTAGCGAGCTCCTACAATGAGCAGTTCTTC. The chain couples TRBV5-4 to TRBJ2-1; tentative D call: TRBD2 (6 bases). This CDR3 spans 18 amino acids. Trimming removed 4 bases at V and 0 bases at J, with 20 bases between. Looked up from germline, CDR1 is SGHNT and CDR2 is YYREEE (reference sequence).